The text below deals with one TCR beta chain. The antigen it binds to is not known. One base away there is no much larger clone; base qualities are not given. These data come from a study of CD49a tissue-resident CD8 T cells in human skin (TCRdb year 2017). About the investigation overall: Subsets of tissue-resident memory CD8+ T cells in human skin, defined by their expression of CD49a, CD69 and CD103, were what the study examined.

In sorted CD8+ T cells obtained from the blood, dermis and epidermis of several healthy donors, TCR beta CDR3 regions were analysed. Both blood and skin samples were provided by each TCR-sequenced donor, and all TCR-sequenced donors were healthy individuals. Sorting was used to isolate CD8+ T cell populations ahead of TCR beta sequencing. Before any analysis of T cells, the skin was split into dermal and epidermal compartments. Via the germline V gene, CDR1 is SGHVS and CDR2 FQNEAQ. Spanning cysteine to phenylalanine, the CDR3 consists of 15 amino acids. Only CDR3 DNA is held: 45 bases, read in frame from base 1. At the junction V is shortened by 1 base and J by 4 bases; bases outside the gene matches: 7. Libraries came from the immunoSEQ multiplex PCR assay. For the original study's pipeline: Frequencies of TCR V beta family usage were compared among the sorted CD8+ T cell populations from blood, dermis and epidermis. In TCRdb, the immuneACCESS table is reduced to in-frame sequences with V and J assigned. These tables do not hold every clone; where another copy was compared, an unresolved V gene accounts for under half, and the others remain unexplained. From that table come the V and J calls and clone size; the DNA was used to work out D and trimming. In all, the sample holds about 1,200 clones, and about 78% of those were seen once. The top ten clones comprise about 9.7% of the sample.

The rearranged chain carries TRBV7-8 and TRBJ2-7; 7 bases in between match TRBD1. The sequencing input was CD103- CD8+ T cells sorted from skin dermis. The sequence was collected from a human donor in good health. DNA sequence: TGTGCCAGCAGCTTAGAAGACAGGGAATTGTACGAGCAGTACTTC. Protein translation: CASSLEDRELYEQYF.